These 23 T cell receptor beta chains were all obtained from the same sample, sequenced in a study of human T cells and chemical hapten exposure. The time point is: patch test 2, 6 weeks after DPC sensitization. Treatment described: therapeutic diphenylcyclopropenone sensitization with weekly scalp DPC. In TCRdb, the RACE reads were re-called with MiXCR into one record per CDR3 protein. The data hold 85,000 to 100,000 distinct CDR3 sequences, with roughly 11% observed a single time. Material: whole blood, obtained in connection with sensitization to the hapten diphenylcyclopropenone (DPC). All receptors derive from a man aged 35-49 years with alopecia areata. Some clones in this sample may be carry-over from other donors' samples.

This sequence joins TRBV19 and TRBJ2-1; 9 nucleotides match TRBD2. With V trimmed by 1 base and J by 1 base, 11 bases remained unmatched. Looked up from germline, CDR1 is LNHDA and CDR2 is SQIVND (reference sequence). This CDR3 is built from 19 residues. The CDR3 is CASSIVVASGIISYNEQFF. CDR3 nucleotide sequence: TGTGCCAGTAGTATAGTCGTGGCTAGCGGGATCATATCCTACAATGAGCAGTTCTTC.

This rearrangement joins TRBV24-1 to TRBJ2-1, with a weak D call TRBD2 (5 bases). Per the germline V gene, CDR1 is KGHDR and CDR2 is SFDVKD. The V end lost 9 bases, the J end lost 9 bases, and 11 bases lay between the germline ends. The CDR3 extends over 11 amino acids. This chain's CDR3 is CATGLAGEQFF. The CDR3 region has the DNA TGTGCCACCGGGCTCGCGGGTGAGCAGTTCTTC.

The J gene is TRBJ1-1, the V gene TRBV18, with D maybe TRBD1 (6 bases). Germline V gene lookup returns CDR1 KGHSH and CDR2 LQKENI. This CDR3 spans 15 amino acids. V shed 3 bases and J shed 5 bases, with 16 bases lying between them. The CDR3 DNA follows: TGTGCCAGCTCACCCGGGACATCCGAGGGAACTGAAGCTTTCTTT. Encoded protein: CASSPGTSEGTEAFF.

The V call is TRBV7-2, the J call TRBJ2-3, with 12 bases lining up with TRBD1. The CDR3 is 17 amino acids. Looked up from germline, CDR1 is SGHTA and CDR2 is FQGNSA. The trim removed 5 bases at V and 3 bases at J, leaving 9 bases unmatched. The CDR3 DNA follows: TGTGCCAGCAGCCTCCGGGGGACAGGGGGCTTGACAGATACGCAGTATTTT. It specifies CASSLRGTGGLTDTQYF.

Many counts were recorded for this clonotype. J is TRBJ1-1 and V is TRBV5-4; D is uncertain. V lost 4 bases to trimming and J lost 5 bases, with 21 bases between them. Germline V lookup: CDR1 SGHNT, CDR2 YYREEE (reference sequence). The CDR3 spans 16 residues. CDR3 coding DNA: TGTGCCAGCAGCCAGTTCACTGGGGAGAAGAGAACTGAAGCTTTCTTT. This codes for CASSQFTGEKRTEAFF.

This clonotype was observed at least ten times. V is TRBV20-1 and J is TRBJ2-5, with 7 bases matching TRBD2. Germline CDR1 DFQATT, CDR2 SNEGSKA (reference sequence). V shed 4 bases and J 1 base; nucleotides not matched to a gene: 21. This CDR3 is 19 amino acids long. In DNA, the CDR3 is TGCAGTGCTATCCGGGCAACCCAGCGGGATTGGGGGGGCCAAGAGACCCAGTACTTC. This sequence encodes CSAIRATQRDWGGQETQYF.

This clonotype has more than one count but fewer than ten. V usage is TRBV7-3 and J usage is TRBJ2-3; the D is unclear. Trimming removed 2 bases at V and 5 bases at J, with 14 bases between. The CDR3 has 15 residues. The germline gives CDR1 SGHTA, CDR2 FQGTGA. The CDR3 coding sequence is TGTGCCAGCAGCTTAGGCTGGCCCTCTTTAGATACGCAGTATTTT. This encodes CASSLGWPSLDTQYF.

Only a few counts were recorded for this clonotype. The chain carries TRBV2 and TRBJ1-1, with a tentative D call TRBD1 (6 bases). Germline-derived CDR1 and CDR2 are SNHLY and FYNNEI. Trimming shortened V by 0 bases and J by 2 bases, and 22 bases separated the two germline ends. The CDR3 length is 19 residues. CDR3 region: CASSEALQGGRRGNTEAFF. The CDR3 nucleotides read TGTGCCAGCAGTGAAGCGCTTCAAGGGGGGCGAAGGGGCAACACTGAAGCTTTCTTT. Full variable domain (rest looked up from reference TRBV2 and TRBJ1-1): EPEVTQTPSHQVTQMGQEVILRCVPISNHLYFYWYRQILGQKVEFLVSFYNNEISEKSEIFDDQFSVERPDGSNFTLKIRSTKLEDSAMYFCASSEALQGGRRGNTEAFFGQGTRLTVV.

The rearrangement links TRBV6-5 to TRBJ1-4, with D unresolved. The germline gives CDR1 MNHEY, CDR2 SVGAGI. Trimming cost V 5 bases and J 10 bases, with 14 bases left between them. The CDR3 consists of 13 residues. CDR3 DNA: TGTGCCAGCAGTCCCGGGATGTCTGGAAAACTGTTTTTT. Amino acid sequence: CASSPGMSGKLFF.

This clonotype was picked up many times. The chain carries TRBV29-1 and TRBJ2-7; possibly TRBD1 for D (5 bases). V was shortened by 7 bases and J by 9 bases, with 19 bases between the two germline ends. There are 12 residues in the CDR3. Germline-derived CDR1 and CDR2 are SQVTM and ANQGSEA. The CDR3 here is CSALGPEERQYV. CDR3 DNA: TGCAGCGCCCTGGGGCCCGAGGAACGGCAGTACGTC.

In this sample, this clonotype turned up a few times. This chain joins TRBV7-9 and TRBJ2-1; D unresolved. V was clipped by 5 bases and J by 0 bases, with 5 bases between them. The CDR3 has 13 residues. Germline values: CDR1 SEHNR, CDR2 FQNEAQ (reference sequence). In DNA form, the CDR3 reads TGTGCCAGCAGCCCCTCCTCCTACAATGAGCAGTTCTTC. Protein: CASSPSSYNEQFF.

This clonotype was seen many times. This chain uses TRBV7-2 with TRBJ2-3, with unresolved D. Per the germline V gene, CDR1 is SGHTA and CDR2 is FQGNSA. The CDR3 spans 12 residues. The V gene lost 1 base and the J gene lost 8 bases, with 7 bases spanning the gap. The CDR3 nucleotides are TGTGCCAGCAGCTTAGAGGCGGTTACGCAGTATTTT. Translation gives CASSLEAVTQYF.

This clonotype was recorded a few times. J is TRBJ2-5 and V is TRBV7-8; D is unresolved. CDR3 length: 12 amino acids. Germline V gene lookup returns CDR1 SGHVS and CDR2 FQNEAQ. The germline V and J ends were trimmed by 9 bases and 0 bases, with 8 bases remaining between them. DNA of the CDR3: TGTGCCAGAACACGGGACCAAGAGACCCAGTACTTC. Translation gives CARTRDQETQYF.

This rearrangement joins TRBV28 to TRBJ2-3; TRBD1 aligns across 9 bases. The CDR3 covers 15 residues. Germline loops: CDR1 MDHEN, CDR2 SYDVKM. Trimming cost V 6 bases and J 9 bases; bases outside gene matches: 13. This CDR3 reads CASSSQDGTGITQYF. The CDR3 DNA reads as TGTGCCAGCAGCTCCCAAGATGGGACAGGGATAACGCAGTATTTT.

The chain is built from TRBV7-8 and TRBJ2-3; D is unresolved. Germline-derived CDR1 and CDR2 are SGHVS and FQNEAQ. There are 13 residues in the CDR3. The ends were cut back, 0 bases at V and 5 bases at J, with 6 bases in the middle. CDR3 sequence: CASSLANGDTQYF. The DNA of the CDR3 is TGTGCCAGCAGCTTAGCCAACGGAGATACGCAGTATTTT.

This clonotype has only a few counts. The V and J genes are TRBV14 and TRBJ2-3, with TRBD2 matching over 10 bases. The germline CDR1 and CDR2 sequences are SGHDN and FVKESK. With 0 bases clipped from V and 6 bases from J, the junction kept 6 bases outside the gene matches. CDR3 length equals 16 residues. CDR3 in DNA: TGTGCCAGCAGCCAAGAAGTTCTAGCGGGAGTTGATACGCAGTATTTT. As protein: CASSQEVLAGVDTQYF.

This clonotype has at least ten counts. The chain has TRBV3-1 and TRBJ1-1, with 8 nucleotides matching TRBD1. CDR1 is LGHDT, CDR2 YNNKEL, per germline (reference sequence). Trimming removed 3 bases from V and 3 bases from J; junction bases left unmatched: 3. The CDR3 contains 14 residues. CDR3 in DNA: TGTGCCAGCAGCCAGTTGACAGGGGACACTGAAGCTTTCTTT. Its translation is CASSQLTGDTEAFF.

CDR3 DNA: TGCAGTGGGACTAGCGGGACGGTCCAAGAGACCCAGTACTTC. Translated, it gives CSGTSGTVQETQYF. The chain uses TRBV20-1 and TRBJ2-5, with 12 bases matching TRBD2. V gave up 7 bases and J gave up 1 base; unmatched junction bases: 4. Germline V gene data show CDR1 as DFQATT and CDR2 as SNEGSKA (reference sequence). The CDR3 spans 14 residues.

This clonotype was detected many times. The rearrangement joins TRBV6-2 or TRBV6-3 to TRBJ2-2, with D unclear. The CDR3 is 14 residues long. V was pared by 7 bases and J by 3 bases, with 12 bases between. CDR1 is MNHEY, CDR2 SVGEGT, per germline. DNA of the CDR3: TGTGCCAGCACTCCGCGAGGTCACACCGGGGAGCTGTTTTTT. Translated, it gives CASTPRGHTGELFF.

The chain combines TRBV5-1 with TRBJ2-1, with D unclear. Trimming removed 1 base from V and 10 bases from J, with 6 bases in between. Germline V gives CDR1 SGHRS, CDR2 YFSETQ. The length of the CDR3 is 11 residues. In nucleotides, the CDR3 is TGCGCCAGCAGCTTGAGGACGGAGCAGTTCTTC. As protein: CASSLRTEQFF.

The table lists this clonotype with a few counts. The chain uses TRBV7-9 and TRBJ2-3, with 11 nucleotides matching TRBD2. Germline loops: CDR1 SEHNR, CDR2 FQNEAQ (reference sequence). J gave up 1 base and V 5 bases, and 5 bases lay outside the gene matches. The CDR3 is 16 residues long. The CDR3 sequence: CASSHTSGRGTDTQYF. CDR3 DNA sequence: TGTGCCAGCAGCCACACTAGCGGGAGAGGCACAGATACGCAGTATTTT.

The CDR3 nucleotides are TGTGCCAGCAGTCCCCAGTACCAAGAGACCCAGTACTTC. Protein product: CASSPQYQETQYF. The chain has TRBV28 and TRBJ2-5, with D uncertain. This CDR3 has 13 amino acids. V lost 5 bases, J lost 0 bases, and 7 bases lay in between. The germline V gene has CDR1 MDHEN and CDR2 SYDVKM.

This clonotype was counted ten times or more. The V gene is TRBV3-1, the J gene TRBJ2-5; D possibly corresponds to TRBD2 (5 bases). Germline values: CDR1 LGHDT, CDR2 YNNKEL (reference sequence). The V gene lost 8 bases and the J gene lost 2 bases, with 12 bases spanning the gap. The CDR3 sequence is 13 residues long. The CDR3 DNA reads TGTGCCAGCGTCAACGGAGGACAAGAGACCCAGTACTTC. Its protein is CASVNGGQETQYF.